This TCR beta chain is from a study of early T cells in non-severe SARS-CoV-2 infection. As for the study in general: Chains were not paired, and sequencing was done on bulk RNA from unsorted whole blood.

Each single cDNA molecule received a unique molecular identifier. From the 5' RACE reads, TCRdb called clonotypes with MiXCR, one entry per CDR3 protein. Of tens of thousands of distinct CDR3 sequences in the sample, 8% to 13% were seen once. Findings and limits, study-wide: The study's VDJdb matching favored anti-spike CD8 responses and missed private and CD4 specificities.

On this clonotype: The antigen is not known.

Sequencing was carried out using whole blood. The receptor's source is an adult who was a healthcare worker with PCR-confirmed SARS-CoV-2 infection or an uninfected control (not recorded which).

CDR3 coding DNA: TGTGCCAGCAGTTTCAACATGGGGGGAGGAGTTGACGGGGAGCTGTTTTTT. This codes for CASSFNMGGGVDGELFF. V usage is TRBV6-2 or TRBV6-3 and J usage is TRBJ2-2; D is perhaps TRBD2 (6 bases). The germline CDR1 and CDR2 sequences are MNHEY and SVGEGT. Trimming took 4 bases from V and 7 from J, leaving 22 bases between them. The CDR3 has 17 residues.